These 24 T cell receptor beta chains were all obtained from the same sample, sequenced in a study of metastatic and nonmetastatic thyroid tumors. Ahead of thyroid surgery, no patient had received treatment of any kind. TCRdb re-called the PCR reads through MiXCR. The sample includes just over 70,000 clones, about 17% of them seen just once. Sequencing used blood. The receptor source for this set is a female donor with papillary thyroid cancer or a benign thyroid nodule (not recorded which). Some clones in this sample may be carry-over from other donors' samples.

At least ten counts were recorded for this clone. The chain combines TRBV5-1 with TRBJ2-1, with D tentatively TRBD2 (5 bases). V gave up 4 bases and J gave up 0 bases, with 14 bases separating them. Germline CDR1 and CDR2: SGHRS and YFSETQ. This CDR3 contains 16 residues. The CDR3 sequence: CASSGRTRSSYNEQFF. The CDR3 bases are TGCGCCAGCAGCGGCCGGACTCGGAGCTCCTACAATGAGCAGTTCTTC.

As to this clone: Possible read error: a much larger clone is one base away. The V gene is TRBV7-9, the J gene TRBJ2-2; D not resolved. The V gene lost 7 bases and the J gene lost 4 bases, with 4 bases spanning the gap. The CDR3 length is 11 residues. Germline V gene lookup returns CDR1 SEHNR and CDR2 FQNEAQ (reference sequence). In DNA form, the CDR3 reads TGTGCCAGCATACTCACCGGGGAGCTGTTTTTT. It is translated as CASILTGELFF.

This clone was counted at least ten times. CDR3 coding DNA: TGCAGTGCTAGAACTACAGAGTATACTGAAGCTTTCTTT. Its translation is CSARTTEYTEAFF. The rearrangement joins TRBV20-1 to TRBJ1-1, with D unclear. From germline, CDR1 is DFQATT and CDR2 SNEGSKA (reference sequence). CDR3 size: 13 residues. With 2 bases removed from V and 5 bases from J, the gap between germline ends came to 12 bases.

This clone was recorded many times. The chain uses TRBV6-6 and TRBJ1-2, with 7 positions matching TRBD1. This CDR3 contains 15 residues. The V segment lost 2 bases and the J segment 5 bases; nucleotides outside the gene matches: 8. In germline, CDR1 is MNHNY, CDR2 SVGAGI (reference sequence). The CDR3 region is CASSYGGTDLYGYTF. The CDR3 DNA reads TGTGCCAGCAGTTACGGAGGGACAGACCTATATGGCTACACCTTC.

This chain connects TRBV5-1 to TRBJ2-2; D is perhaps TRBD1 (5 bases). Trimming shortened V by 2 bases and J by 1 base, and 6 bases separated the two germline ends. Germline V gene data show CDR1 as SGHRS and CDR2 as YFSETQ. The CDR3 totals 14 residues. The chain's CDR3 is CASSLDRNTGELFF. In DNA, the CDR3 is TGCGCCAGCAGCTTAGACAGGAACACCGGGGAGCTGTTTTTT.

This clone was seen many times. The chain carries TRBV24-1 and TRBJ2-1; 10 positions match TRBD1. Germline V gene data show CDR1 as KGHDR and CDR2 as SFDVKD. The CDR3 loop spans 15 amino acids. With 3 bases clipped from V and 6 bases from J, the junction kept 4 bases outside the gene matches. The CDR3 here is CATSDMRTGGNEQFF. CDR3 bases: TGTGCCACCAGTGATATGAGGACAGGGGGCAATGAGCAGTTCTTC.

V gene TRBV20-1 combines with J gene TRBJ2-3; possibly TRBD2 for D (7 bases). Germline CDR1 is DFQATT and CDR2 is SNEGSKA (reference sequence). The CDR3 covers 14 residues. Trimming took 6 bases from V and 2 from J, leaving 15 bases between them. DNA for the CDR3: TGCAGTGCCCCAAAGGGGGGGAACACAGATACGCAGTATTTT. The encoded protein is CSAPKGGNTDTQYF.

This clone was seen at least ten times. This chain joins TRBV30 and TRBJ1-4, with D maybe TRBD1 (5 bases). Trimming took off 0 bases at V and 2 bases at J, with 7 bases between the two ends. The CDR3 length is 14 residues. The V gene's germline CDR1 is GTSNPN and CDR2 SVGIG (reference sequence). The CDR3: CAWSVAGTNEKLFF. The CDR3 coding sequence is TGTGCCTGGAGTGTGGCAGGGACTAATGAAAAACTGTTTTTT.

This clone was seen ten or more times. This chain links TRBV28 with TRBJ1-5, with D perhaps matching TRBD1 (5 bases). In germline, CDR1 is MDHEN, CDR2 SYDVKM. Trimming removed 8 bases at V and 4 bases at J, with 15 bases between. This CDR3 has 14 residues. Here the CDR3 reads CASAPGVMNQPQHF. In DNA form, the CDR3 reads TGTGCCAGCGCCCCGGGGGTAATGAATCAGCCCCAGCATTTT.

This clone was recorded many times. This chain joins TRBV2 and TRBJ2-7; weak D call: TRBD1 (5 bases). V dropped 4 bases and J dropped 3 bases, with 10 bases sitting between them. Per the germline V gene, CDR1 is SNHLY and CDR2 is FYNNEI. The CDR3 contains 13 residues. The CDR3 here is CASSADRDYEQYF. CDR3 bases: TGTGCCAGCAGTGCCGACAGAGACTACGAGCAGTACTTC. The variable domain in full, with the rest retrieved from reference TRBV2 and TRBJ2-7, is EPEVTQTPSHQVTQMGQEVILRCVPISNHLYFYWYRQILGQKVEFLVSFYNNEISEKSEIFDDQFSVERPDGSNFTLKIRSTKLEDSAMYFCASSADRDYEQYFGPGTRLTVT.

A few counts support this clone. A much larger clone sits a single nucleotide away, making a read error possible. This chain joins TRBV20-1 and TRBJ2-1, with D perhaps assigned TRBD1 or TRBD2 (5 bases each). CDR3 size: 16 residues. The germline V gene has CDR1 DFQATT and CDR2 SNEGSKA (reference sequence). The CDR3 nucleotides read TGCAGTGCTAGAGATCCCGGGACCCTCTCCCACAATGAGCAGTTCTTC. As protein: CSARDPGTLSHNEQFF.

This clone was observed a few times. This CDR3 is also generated by other DNA sequences in the sample. The chain combines TRBV27 with TRBJ2-3; TRBD2 is a possible D gene (7 bases). V shed 9 bases and J shed 5 bases, with 21 bases lying between them. CDR1 and CDR2 from the germline V gene are MNHEY and SMNVEV (reference sequence). This CDR3 contains 15 residues. The CDR3 protein is CASRGGAVRGDTQYF. As DNA, the CDR3 is TGTGCCAGTCGAGGGGGGGCCGTGCGAGGAGATACGCAGTATTTT.

This clone was detected ten times or more. The CDR3 DNA sequence: TGTGCCAGCAGTTACGGGACAGGGGGCTCCTACAATGAGCAGTTCTTC. It specifies CASSYGTGGSYNEQFF. The V gene is TRBV6-6, the J gene TRBJ2-1, with TRBD1 matching 11 bases. CDR3 size: 16 residues. The germline gives CDR1 MNHNY, CDR2 SVGAGI (reference sequence). The V gene end was trimmed by 2 bases and the J gene end by 0 bases; junction bases not matched to a gene: 0.

This clone was recorded at least ten times. For the CDR3, the DNA is TGTGCCAGTAGTATTGGACCAGTCGGCACAGATACGCAGTATTTT. Translated: CASSIGPVGTDTQYF. The chain employs TRBV19 and TRBJ2-3; D not certain. CDR1 and CDR2 from the germline V gene are LNHDA and SQIVND (reference sequence). CDR3 length equals 15 residues. Trimming cost V 3 bases and J 1 base, with 11 bases left between them.

This clone was seen at least ten times. This CDR3 is also generated by other DNA sequences in the sample. The rearrangement joins TRBV12-3 or TRBV12-4 to TRBJ2-2; unclear D gene. V gave up 1 base and J gave up 7 bases, with 4 bases separating them. CDR3 length: 12 residues. The DNA of the CDR3 is TGTGCCAGCAGTTTAGTGGGCGGGGAGCTGTTTTTT. Translated, it gives CASSLVGGELFF.

In this sample, this clone turned up many times. The chain has TRBV4-2 and TRBJ1-1, with 8 bases fitting TRBD1. The CDR3 contains 16 residues. Germline trimming cut 1 base from V and 1 base from J; bases unmatched to any gene: 5. The germline V gene has CDR1 LGHNA and CDR2 YNFKEQ. Here the CDR3 DNA reads TGTGCCAGCAGCCAAGGGACAGGGAGGCGGAACACTGAAGCTTTCTTT. This gives the protein CASSQGTGRRNTEAFF.

This clone was seen at least ten times. The chain combines TRBV24-1 with TRBJ1-5, with TRBD1 matching 11 bases. The V segment lost 3 bases and the J segment 3 bases; nucleotides outside the gene matches: 6. The CDR3 is made up of 17 amino acids. CDR1 KGHDR and CDR2 SFDVKD come from the germline V gene. CDR3 protein: CATSDRTGGRNNQPQHF. For the CDR3, the DNA is TGTGCCACCAGTGATAGGACAGGGGGCAGGAACAATCAGCCCCAGCATTTT.

In its sample, this clone was seen many times. The genes are TRBV2 and TRBJ2-7; 9 bases fit TRBD2. CDR3 size: 13 residues. Germline CDR1 is SNHLY and CDR2 is FYNNEI. V lost 6 bases and J lost 6; bases outside the gene matches: 6. The CDR3 coding sequence is TGTGCCAGCAGGGGCCGACTAGCGGCCGAGCAGTACTTC. Protein sequence: CASRGRLAAEQYF.

Of note for this clone: At one boundary the junction diverges from the germline segment, which might be a read error. The CDR3 DNA follows: TGTGCCAGCAACCAACAGGGTCAGGGGGAGGGCACCGGGGAGCTGTTTTTT. Translating gives CASNQQGQGEGTGELFF. V gene TRBV4-2 combines with J gene TRBJ2-2; tentatively, D is TRBD1 or TRBD2 (7 bases each). The CDR3 is 17 residues long. CDR1 and CDR2 (germline): LGHNA, YNFKEQ.

This clone was seen a handful of times. The genes are TRBV29-1 and TRBJ2-1, with D tentatively TRBD2 (5 bases). The ends were cut back, 0 bases at V and 9 bases at J, with 9 bases in the middle. Per the germline V gene, CDR1 is SQVTM and CDR2 is ANQGSEA. The CDR3 has 12 residues. DNA for the CDR3: TGCAGCGTTGAAGAGAGGGTGGTTGAGCAGTTCTTC. Protein: CSVEERVVEQFF.

This clone was recorded many times. The CDR3 DNA is TGCAGTGCTAGAGAACTAGCGGGATCCAATGAGCAGTTCTTC. Encoded protein: CSARELAGSNEQFF. This chain links TRBV20-1 with TRBJ2-1, with TRBD2 matching over 10 bases. Germline trimming cut 0 bases from V and 6 bases from J; bases unmatched to any gene: 2. The CDR3 spans 14 residues. In germline, CDR1 is DFQATT, CDR2 SNEGSKA (reference sequence).

The chain couples TRBV28 to TRBJ2-1; TRBD2 is a possible D gene (7 bases). Germline CDR1 MDHEN, CDR2 SYDVKM. The CDR3 has 20 residues. Trimming shortened V by 2 bases and J by 3 bases, and 26 bases separated the two germline ends. The chain's CDR3 is CASSLHTLGGRDYHYNEQFF. CDR3 nucleotides: TGTGCCAGCAGTTTACACACATTGGGGGGCAGGGACTACCACTACAATGAGCAGTTCTTC.

About this clone: This clone may be a read error of a much larger clone one base away. The chain joins TRBV29-1 to TRBJ1-1; TRBD1 is a possible D gene (5 bases). The CDR3 covers 17 residues. The ends were cut back, 4 bases at V and 0 bases at J, with 21 bases in the middle. Germline V gene sequence: CDR1 SQVTM, CDR2 ANQGSEA. The CDR3 region has the DNA TGCAGCGTTGGGGACTCCCGGTGGGTTTCGGTGAACACTGAAGCTTTCTTT. This codes for CSVGDSRWVSVNTEAFF.

This clone showed up many times. The genes are TRBV20-1 and TRBJ2-1; 10 bases agree with TRBD2. V dropped 7 bases and J dropped 5; count of bases not matched to a gene: 5. Germline assignment: CDR1 DFQATT and CDR2 SNEGSKA (reference sequence). The CDR3 is 13 residues long. This CDR3 is CSVAGGPNNEQFF. The CDR3 DNA sequence: TGCAGTGTAGCGGGAGGTCCGAACAATGAGCAGTTCTTC.